The 18 T cell receptor beta chains given below trace back to one sample, sequenced in a study of CD8 T cells in ankylosing spondylitis. Broader study findings: Characteristic, it appeared, of ankylosing spondylitis blood was a TCR beta motif of eight highly homologous variants.

TCRdb re-called the 5' RACE reads with MiXCR, one entry per CDR3 protein. The sample shows under 150,000 distinct CDR3 sequences, roughly 15% of them seen only once. Antigens for these TCRs are unknown. The sequencing input was blood, either unsorted or a sorted T cell fraction (not recorded which). The source of these receptors is a male donor with ankylosing spondylitis.

The rearrangement joins TRBV29-1 to TRBJ2-1, with 13 bases that match TRBD2. Germline loops: CDR1 SQVTM, CDR2 ANQGSEA. This CDR3 comprises 18 residues. V dropped 4 bases and J dropped 0; count of bases not matched to a gene: 9. DNA of the CDR3: TGCAGCGTTGTGACTAGCGGGAGGTCCTTGAGCTCCTACAATGAGCAGTTCTTC. Residues: CSVVTSGRSLSSYNEQFF.

This clonotype was seen a handful of times. V usage is TRBV7-8 and J usage is TRBJ2-7; TRBD2 matches at 9 bases. The CDR3 is 16 amino acids. V gave up 1 base and J gave up 0 bases; unmatched junction bases: 4. CDR1 SGHVS and CDR2 FQNEAQ come from the germline V gene. The CDR3 coding sequence is TGTGCCAGCAGCTTAGTTGTTAGCGGGAGCTCCTACGAGCAGTACTTC. Amino acids: CASSLVVSGSSYEQYF.

This chain connects TRBV12-3 or TRBV12-4 to TRBJ2-3; tentative D call: TRBD2 (6 bases). CDR3 length equals 15 residues. The V end lost 11 bases, the J end lost 0 bases, and 18 bases lay between the germline ends. CDR3 DNA sequence: TGTGCCTCAGCAAGAGGTGGGACTAGCACAGATACGCAGTATTTT. Protein product: CASARGGTSTDTQYF.

This clonotype was seen more than once but under ten times. The J gene is TRBJ2-7, the V gene TRBV5-6, with D unresolved. V lost 4 bases and J lost 2, with 4 bases in between. The CDR3 sequence is 11 residues long. From germline, CDR1 is SGHDT and CDR2 YYEEEE. The CDR3 loop reads CASSRTYEQYF. The CDR3 DNA reads TGTGCCAGCAGCCGAACCTACGAGCAGTACTTC.

The rearrangement links TRBV24-1 to TRBJ2-1; D is possibly TRBD1 (6 bases). The CDR3 extends over 15 amino acids. CDR1 and CDR2 (germline): KGHDR, SFDVKD. Trimming removed 6 bases from V and 5 bases from J, with 16 bases in between. CDR3 in DNA: TGTGCCACCAGTTCTGCCGGGACACTAAACAATGAGCAGTTCTTC. Protein product: CATSSAGTLNNEQFF.

The rearrangement links TRBV7-6 to TRBJ2-7; 9 bases map to TRBD2. This CDR3 is 16 amino acids long. Per germline, CDR1 SGHVS and CDR2 FNYEAQ. V was pared by 0 bases and J by 0 bases, with 3 bases of the junction left unmatched. DNA of the CDR3: TGTGCCAGCAGCTTAGCTCCTAGCGGGGCCTCCTACGAGCAGTACTTC. It codes for CASSLAPSGASYEQYF. Combining the CDR3 with reference TRBV7-6 and TRBJ2-7 gives the whole variable domain GAGVSQSPRYKVTKRGQDVALRCDPISGHVSLYWYRQALGQGPEFLTYFNYEAQQDKSGLPNDRFSAERPEGSISTLTIQRTEQRDSAMYRCASSLAPSGASYEQYFGPGTRLTVT.

This clonotype was seen a handful of times. The chain links TRBV3-1 to TRBJ1-4, with D uncertain. The germline gives CDR1 LGHDT, CDR2 YNNKEL (reference sequence). The CDR3 covers 16 residues. V dropped 1 base and J dropped 5 bases, with 14 bases sitting between them. The CDR3 protein is CASSQGIVPNNEKLFF. The CDR3 DNA is TGTGCCAGCAGCCAAGGGATAGTACCCAACAATGAAAAACTGTTTTTT.

The V call is TRBV27, the J call TRBJ1-2, with D unresolved. The CDR3 extends over 13 amino acids. Germline V gene data show CDR1 as MNHEY and CDR2 as SMNVEV (reference sequence). V was clipped by 2 bases and J by 3 bases, with 7 bases between them. The CDR3 DNA sequence: TGTGCCAGCAGTTTAGTCGGGGACTATGGCTACACCTTC. It translates to CASSLVGDYGYTF.

In this sample, this clonotype turned up a few times. V and J are TRBV4-3 and TRBJ2-7; weak D call: TRBD2 (7 bases). The V gene's germline CDR1 is LGHNA and CDR2 YSLEER. This CDR3 region has 14 residues. The V end lost 1 base, the J end lost 4 bases, and 11 bases lay between the germline ends. CDR3 bases: TGCGCCAGCAGCCAAGCGCGGGGGCGGTACGAGCAGTACTTC. Its protein is CASSQARGRYEQYF.

The chain recombines TRBV4-1 with TRBJ1-5; 9 positions agree with TRBD1. The CDR3 spans 17 residues. Germline CDR1 and CDR2: MGHRA and YSYEKL. Trimming cost V 0 bases and J 4 bases; bases outside gene matches: 7. The CDR3, as DNA: TGCGCCAGCAGCCAAGACTGGACAGGGGACTTTAATCAGCCCCAGCATTTT. Translated, it gives CASSQDWTGDFNQPQHF.

The CDR3 DNA reads as TGTGCCAGCAGCCCCCGACTAGCGGGGGCGAACACCGGGGAGCTGTTTTTT. Protein sequence: CASSPRLAGANTGELFF. The chain recombines TRBV9 with TRBJ2-2; 12 bases match TRBD2. The CDR3 is made up of 17 amino acids. The trim removed 4 bases at V and 0 bases at J, leaving 4 bases unmatched. CDR1 and CDR2 (germline): SGDLS, YYNGEE.

The gene calls are TRBV30 and TRBJ2-1; no reliable D call. The V gene's germline CDR1 is GTSNPN and CDR2 SVGIG (reference sequence). V was trimmed by 0 bases and J by 6 bases, leaving 3 bases between them. This CDR3 is built from 11 residues. CDR3 DNA sequence: TGTGCCTGGAGTGTATCCAATGAGCAGTTCTTC. Its translation is CAWSVSNEQFF.

This clonotype was seen ten or more times. The chain employs TRBV27 and TRBJ1-5; D not certain. Germline assignment: CDR1 MNHEY and CDR2 SMNVEV (reference sequence). This CDR3 has 12 residues. Trimming cost V 2 bases and J 7 bases, with 6 bases left between them. As DNA, the CDR3 is TGTGCCAGCAGTTTACCCGGGCAGCCCCAGCATTTT. Translating it yields CASSLPGQPQHF.

This clonotype was found a few times. CDR3 DNA: TGTGCCAGCAGCTTCGTAGGGGGGGCTGGAGCTAACTATGGCTACACCTTC. This sequence encodes CASSFVGGAGANYGYTF. J is TRBJ1-2 and V is TRBV11-2; possible D gene TRBD1, 6 bases. V shed 3 bases and J shed 0 bases, with 17 bases lying between them. Per the germline V gene, CDR1 is SGHAT and CDR2 is FQNNGV. The CDR3 covers 17 residues.

The chain combines TRBV7-2 with TRBJ2-7, with 10 bases aligning to TRBD2. V was pared by 1 base and J by 11 bases, with 5 bases of the junction left unmatched. The CDR3 totals 13 residues. Germline loops: CDR1 SGHTA, CDR2 FQGNSA. The CDR3 is CASSLGLAGAEYF. The CDR3 nucleotides are TGTGCCAGCAGCTTAGGGCTAGCGGGAGCCGAGTACTTC.

The chain couples TRBV7-9 to TRBJ2-7; D not certain. V was pared by 3 bases and J by 3 bases, with 15 bases between. Germline assignment: CDR1 SEHNR and CDR2 FQNEAQ (reference sequence). The CDR3 has 15 amino acids. CDR3: CASSLRPLSNYEQYF. The CDR3 nucleotides are TGTGCCAGCAGCTTGAGGCCCCTTTCAAACTACGAGCAGTACTTC. Full variable domain (missing parts from reference TRBV7-9 and TRBJ2-7): DTGVSQNPRHKITKRGQNVTFRCDPISEHNRLYWYRQTLGQGPEFLTYFQNEAQLEKSRLLSDRFSAERPKGSFSTLEIQRTEQGDSAMYLCASSLRPLSNYEQYFGPGTRLTVT.

A few counts support this clonotype. The chain has TRBV14 and TRBJ2-3, with D possibly matching TRBD2 (6 bases). Germline CDR1 is SGHDN and CDR2 is FVKESK. This CDR3 region has 13 residues. V lost 3 bases, J lost 7 bases, and 11 bases lay in between. CDR3 nucleotides: TGTGCCAGCAGCCAGCGGGGACGTTATACGCAGTATTTT. It yields the protein CASSQRGRYTQYF.

DNA for the CDR3: TGTGCCAGCACCCAGGGAACCGTGAACACTGAAGCTTTCTTT. Translated, it gives CASTQGTVNTEAFF. This chain uses TRBV7-3 with TRBJ1-1, with D possibly TRBD1 on 5 matching bases. The ends were cut back, 7 bases at V and 0 bases at J, with 12 bases in the middle. Germline V gene sequence: CDR1 SGHTA, CDR2 FQGTGA. This CDR3 has 14 residues.